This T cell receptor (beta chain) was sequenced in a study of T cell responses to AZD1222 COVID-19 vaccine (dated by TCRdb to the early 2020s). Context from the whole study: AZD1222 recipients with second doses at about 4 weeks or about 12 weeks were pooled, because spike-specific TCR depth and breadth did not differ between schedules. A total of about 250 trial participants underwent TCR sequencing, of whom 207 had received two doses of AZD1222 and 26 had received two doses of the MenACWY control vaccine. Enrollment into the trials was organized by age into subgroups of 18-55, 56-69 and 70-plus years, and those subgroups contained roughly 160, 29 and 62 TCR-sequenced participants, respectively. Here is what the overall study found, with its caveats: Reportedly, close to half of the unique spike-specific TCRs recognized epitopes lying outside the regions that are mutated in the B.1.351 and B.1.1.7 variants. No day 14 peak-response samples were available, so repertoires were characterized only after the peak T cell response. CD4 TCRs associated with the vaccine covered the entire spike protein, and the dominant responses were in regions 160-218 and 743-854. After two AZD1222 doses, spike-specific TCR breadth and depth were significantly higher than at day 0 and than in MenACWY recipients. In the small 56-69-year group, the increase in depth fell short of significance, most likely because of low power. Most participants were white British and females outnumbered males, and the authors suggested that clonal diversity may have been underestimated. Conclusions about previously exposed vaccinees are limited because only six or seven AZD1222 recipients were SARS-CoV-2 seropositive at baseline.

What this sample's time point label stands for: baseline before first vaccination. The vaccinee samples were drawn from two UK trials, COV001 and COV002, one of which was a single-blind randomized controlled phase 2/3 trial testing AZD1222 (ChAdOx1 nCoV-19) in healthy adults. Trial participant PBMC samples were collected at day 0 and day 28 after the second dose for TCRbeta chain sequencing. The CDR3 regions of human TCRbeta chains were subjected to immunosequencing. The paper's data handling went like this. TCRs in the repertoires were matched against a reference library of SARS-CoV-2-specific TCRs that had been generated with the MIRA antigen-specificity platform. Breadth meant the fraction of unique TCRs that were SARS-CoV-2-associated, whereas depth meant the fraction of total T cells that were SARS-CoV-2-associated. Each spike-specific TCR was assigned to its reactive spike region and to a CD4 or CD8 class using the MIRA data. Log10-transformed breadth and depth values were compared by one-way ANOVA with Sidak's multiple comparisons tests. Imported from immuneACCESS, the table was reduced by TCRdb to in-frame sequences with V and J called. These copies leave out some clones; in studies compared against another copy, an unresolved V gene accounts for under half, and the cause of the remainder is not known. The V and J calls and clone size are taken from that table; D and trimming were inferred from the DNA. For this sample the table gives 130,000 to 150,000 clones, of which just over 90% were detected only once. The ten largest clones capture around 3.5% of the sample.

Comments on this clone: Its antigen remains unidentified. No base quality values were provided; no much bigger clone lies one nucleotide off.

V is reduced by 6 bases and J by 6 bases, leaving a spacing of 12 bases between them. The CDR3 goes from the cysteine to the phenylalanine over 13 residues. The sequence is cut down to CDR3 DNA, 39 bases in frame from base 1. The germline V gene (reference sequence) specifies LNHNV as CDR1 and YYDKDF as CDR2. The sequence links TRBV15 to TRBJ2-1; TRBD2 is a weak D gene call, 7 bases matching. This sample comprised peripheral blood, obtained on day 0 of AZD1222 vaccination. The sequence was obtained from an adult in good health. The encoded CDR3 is CATSWGGGNEQFF. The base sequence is TGTGCCACCAGTTGGGGAGGGGGCAATGAGCAGTTCTTC.